The 21 T cell receptor beta chains below were found in one sample sequenced in a study of regulatory T cells in long-lasting Graves disease. Time point denoted: persistent/refractory GD, antithyroid drugs over 5 years with positive TRAb. PBMCs were the source of the RNA used for TCR sequencing. Building the TCR beta libraries relied on iRepertoire HTBI primers, and CDR3 regions underwent Arm-PCR. TCRdb passed the multiplex PCR reads through MiXCR, listing each CDR3 protein once. The sample has about half a million distinct CDR3 sequences, about 20% seen once. Sequenced material: peripheral blood mononuclear cells (PBMCs), taken when the disease was refractory, from a patient treated with antithyroid drugs. These receptor sequences come from a female donor with Graves disease.

This clonotype was detected many times. The rearrangement links TRBV28 to TRBJ2-7; tentative D call: TRBD1 (5 bases). The CDR3 covers 14 residues. Germline V gene sequence: CDR1 MDHEN, CDR2 SYDVKM. Trimming left V 7 bases short and J 2 bases short, with 15 bases between. This CDR3 is CASTPDTLTYEQYF. The CDR3 DNA reads TGTGCCAGCACTCCGGACACCCTAACCTACGAGCAGTACTTC.

The V call is TRBV5-6, the J call TRBJ2-7; tentative D call: TRBD1 (6 bases). V shed 0 bases and J shed 3 bases, with 7 bases lying between them. CDR3 length: 13 amino acids. Germline assignment: CDR1 SGHDT and CDR2 YYEEEE. The CDR3 DNA reads TGTGCCAGCAGCTTGGAGGACAGCTACGAGCAGTACTTC. It translates to CASSLEDSYEQYF.

This clonotype occurred many times. The chain carries TRBV19 and TRBJ1-2, with TRBD1 matching over 8 bases. The germline V gene encodes CDR1 LNHDA and CDR2 SQIVND (reference sequence). The CDR3 is made up of 15 amino acids. The V gene end was trimmed by 6 bases and the J gene end by 2 bases; junction bases not matched to a gene: 8. The CDR3 here is CASRKGAGGNYGYTF. Here the CDR3 DNA reads TGTGCCAGTAGAAAGGGGGCAGGGGGCAACTATGGCTACACCTTC.

This clonotype was picked up many times. The CDR3 nucleotides read TGTGCCAGCAGCTCGGGGGTGGGGGGTGTTGGCTACACCTTC. This codes for CASSSGVGGVGYTF. The rearrangement joins TRBV7-2 to TRBJ1-2; D perhaps matches TRBD1 (5 bases). Germline loops: CDR1 SGHTA, CDR2 FQGNSA. Trimming pared 4 bases from V and 7 bases from J, leaving 16 bases between. CDR3 length: 14 residues.

This clonotype has at least ten counts. This chain uses TRBV28 with TRBJ1-5, with unresolved D. The CDR3 loop spans 15 amino acids. V was clipped by 3 bases and J by 0 bases, with 9 bases between them. In germline, CDR1 is MDHEN, CDR2 SYDVKM. CDR3 amino acids: CASSLVQLSNQPQHF. The CDR3 DNA is TGTGCCAGCAGTTTGGTTCAGCTTAGCAATCAGCCCCAGCATTTT.

The table lists this clonotype with a few counts. V and J are TRBV20-1 and TRBJ1-5; D is possibly TRBD1 (6 bases). Trimming cost V 3 bases and J 1 base, with 13 bases left between them. This CDR3 contains 15 residues. In germline, CDR1 is DFQATT, CDR2 SNEGSKA (reference sequence). CDR3 loop: CSARVGGASNQPQHF. As DNA, the CDR3 is TGCAGTGCTAGGGTTGGGGGGGCAAGCAATCAGCCCCAGCATTTT.

The chain combines TRBV6-5 with TRBJ2-2; TRBD1 aligns across 11 bases. CDR1 is MNHEY, CDR2 SVGAGI, per germline. V was pared by 4 bases and J by 4 bases, with 2 bases of the junction left unmatched. The CDR3 loop spans 15 amino acids. The CDR3 reads CASSSGTGGTGELFF. The CDR3 nucleotides are TGTGCCAGCAGTTCGGGGACAGGGGGCACCGGGGAGCTGTTTTTT.

This clonotype was observed many times. This rearrangement joins TRBV7-2 to TRBJ2-7, with 7 nucleotides matching TRBD2. CDR1 is SGHTA, CDR2 FQGNSA, per germline. There are 16 residues in the CDR3. V shed 5 bases, J shed 5 bases, and the junction held 15 bases outside the gene matches. The CDR3 reads CASSPSWTRMSHEQYF. In DNA, the CDR3 is TGTGCCAGCAGCCCCTCCTGGACTAGGATGTCTCACGAGCAGTACTTC.

This clonotype was seen only a few times. This chain links TRBV29-1 with TRBJ2-5; unclear D gene. The V gene lost 4 bases and the J gene lost 5 bases, with 8 bases spanning the gap. This CDR3 region has 11 residues. Germline lookup yields CDR1 SQVTM and CDR2 ANQGSEA. The CDR3 DNA follows: TGCAGCGTTGCTGGGGTCGAGACCCAGTACTTC. Protein: CSVAGVETQYF.

There are many counts of this clonotype. This chain connects TRBV7-6 to TRBJ2-2, with D possibly matching TRBD2 (6 bases). V dropped 1 base and J dropped 0 bases, with 9 bases sitting between them. The CDR3 is 16 amino acids. Germline V lookup: CDR1 SGHVS, CDR2 FNYEAQ. Here the CDR3 DNA reads TGTGCCAGCAGCTTAGGGGCTAGCGCGAACACCGGGGAGCTGTTTTTT. It translates to CASSLGASANTGELFF.

This clonotype has at least ten counts. The V gene is TRBV20-1, the J gene TRBJ1-2; a weak D match, TRBD1 (5 bases). CDR3 size: 14 residues. V was cut by 1 base and J by 3 bases, with 12 bases left in between. The germline gives CDR1 DFQATT, CDR2 SNEGSKA (reference sequence). The chain's CDR3 is CSARVPGGDYGYTF. DNA of the CDR3: TGCAGTGCTAGAGTCCCGGGGGGTGACTATGGCTACACCTTC.

This clonotype was recorded many times. The J gene is TRBJ1-1, the V gene TRBV13, with TRBD1 as a possible D gene (5 bases). V was clipped by 6 bases and J by 4 bases, with 18 bases between them. Germline CDR1 and CDR2: PRHDT and FYEKMQ (reference sequence). The CDR3 length is 15 residues. CDR3: CASSSTDGGGTEAFF. The CDR3, as DNA: TGTGCCAGCAGTTCTACCGACGGGGGTGGCACTGAAGCTTTCTTT. Full variable domain (rest looked up from reference TRBV13 and TRBJ1-1): AAGVIQSPRHLIKEKRETATLKCYPIPRHDTVYWYQQGPGQDPQFLISFYEKMQSDKGSIPDRFSAQQFSDYHSELNMSSLELGDSALYFCASSSTDGGGTEAFFGQGTRLTVV.

This clonotype was recorded at least ten times. This sequence joins TRBV28 and TRBJ1-4; 8 bases are a match to TRBD1. V shed 7 bases, J shed 5 bases, and the junction held 6 bases outside the gene matches. This CDR3 contains 14 residues. Looked up from germline, CDR1 is MDHEN and CDR2 is SYDVKM. This chain's CDR3 is CASNLRQGNEKLFF. The CDR3 DNA is TGTGCCAGCAACCTGCGACAGGGGAATGAAAAACTGTTTTTT.

The rearrangement joins TRBV25-1 to TRBJ2-7; TRBD1 aligns across 10 bases. Germline V gene data show CDR1 as MGHDK and CDR2 as SYGVNS. With 6 bases clipped from V and 6 bases from J, the junction kept 8 bases outside the gene matches. The CDR3 consists of 14 residues. CDR3 protein: CASSLGDRGAEQYF. Written as DNA, the CDR3 is TGTGCCAGCAGCTTGGGGGACAGGGGCGCCGAGCAGTACTTC.

This clonotype appeared many times. The gene calls are TRBV11-2 and TRBJ1-1; D is unclear. Germline V gene data show CDR1 as SGHAT and CDR2 as FQNNGV. CDR3 length equals 18 residues. Trimming pared 0 bases from V and 0 bases from J, leaving 17 bases between. The CDR3: CASSLDIPGGNMNTEAFF. CDR3 in DNA: TGTGCCAGCAGCTTAGACATACCGGGAGGAAACATGAACACTGAAGCTTTCTTT.

This clonotype appeared many times. The rearrangement uses TRBV11-2 and TRBJ2-5; D not resolved. This CDR3 contains 14 residues. Germline V gives CDR1 SGHAT, CDR2 FQNNGV. V was pared by 0 bases and J by 5 bases, with 10 bases between. CDR3 sequence reads: CASSLELGSETQYF. Here the CDR3 DNA reads TGTGCCAGCAGCTTAGAGCTGGGTAGTGAGACCCAGTACTTC.

About this clonotype: Since no conserved phenylalanine or tryptophan closes the CDR3, a read error is the likely cause. The genes are TRBV25-1 and TRBJ1-2; D possibly corresponds to TRBD1 (5 bases). The CDR3 runs to 14 residues. Germline V gene lookup returns CDR1 MGHDK and CDR2 SYGVNS. Deletions cut 1 base from V and 2 bases from J, with 8 bases between. CDR3 loop: CASSEWGTNYGYTL. As DNA, the CDR3 is TGTGCCAGCAGTGAATGGGGGACCAACTATGGCTACACCCTC.

This clonotype has at least ten counts. The V gene is TRBV28, the J gene TRBJ1-5; tentative D call: TRBD1 (5 bases). Germline V lookup: CDR1 MDHEN, CDR2 SYDVKM. Trimming stripped 3 bases from V and 0 bases from J, with 12 bases between. This CDR3 is 16 amino acids long. The CDR3 nucleotides read TGTGCCAGCAGTTTTACAGGACTCTATAGCAATCAGCCCCAGCATTTT. It specifies CASSFTGLYSNQPQHF.

The chain combines TRBV28 with TRBJ1-5; 10 bases align to TRBD1. Trimming at V came to 8 bases and at J to 0 bases, leaving 7 bases not matched to a gene. The CDR3 is 16 residues long. Germline V gene lookup returns CDR1 MDHEN and CDR2 SYDVKM. This chain's CDR3 is CASSTGTGVSNQPQHF. The CDR3 DNA follows: TGTGCCAGCTCTACCGGGACAGGGGTTAGCAATCAGCCCCAGCATTTT.

This clonotype has a count of ten or more. The gene calls are TRBV11-2 and TRBJ2-1, with 8 positions matching TRBD1. V trimming: 5 bases; J trimming: 5 bases; junction bases outside the gene matches: 5. This CDR3 is 14 amino acids long. Germline lookup yields CDR1 SGHAT and CDR2 FQNNGV. The CDR3 DNA reads TGTGCCAGCAGCACGGGACAGGTTGACAATGAGCAGTTCTTC. This codes for CASSTGQVDNEQFF.

V usage is TRBV5-1 and J usage is TRBJ1-2; 8 bases are shared with TRBD1. The CDR3 has 12 residues. In germline, CDR1 is SGHRS, CDR2 YFSETQ. The trim removed 4 bases at V and 8 bases at J, leaving 4 bases unmatched. The CDR3 region has the DNA TGCGCCAGCAGCACGGGACAGGTCGGCTACACCTTC. Protein sequence: CASSTGQVGYTF.